This T cell receptor beta chain was sequenced in a study of OX40 agonist ivuxolimab in advanced cancers. About the study: Patients received ivuxolimab, an intravenous treatment, every 2 weeks at 0.01 to 10 mg/kg.

Whole-study results and caveats: A proportion of nonresponders additionally exhibited low normalized T-cell clonal expansion.

CDR1 and CDR2 from the germline V gene are SGHTA and FQGNSA. V lost 5 bases and J lost 5; bases outside the gene matches: 17. The CDR3 consists of 17 residues. With respect to this clone: Its antigen remains unidentified.

Blood got drawn at baseline, again on cycle 4 day 1, and then on cycle 7 day 1. TCRdb keeps only in-frame clones here, not all; method: immunoSEQ multiplex PCR. The sample contains tens of thousands of clones, around 84% of which appear only once. The sequence was obtained from an adult with an advanced solid tumor such as melanoma, head and neck, liver or kidney cancer. The input for sequencing was CD4+ or CD8+ T cells sorted from blood, taken in a trial of the OX40 agonist ivuxolimab. The chain employs TRBV7-2 and TRBJ2-5, with 7 bases matching TRBD1. The CDR3 region is CASSPDWRPPRGETQYF. The CDR3 nucleotides read TGTGCCAGCAGCCCGGACTGGCGCCCACCCAGGGGGGAGACCCAGTACTTC.